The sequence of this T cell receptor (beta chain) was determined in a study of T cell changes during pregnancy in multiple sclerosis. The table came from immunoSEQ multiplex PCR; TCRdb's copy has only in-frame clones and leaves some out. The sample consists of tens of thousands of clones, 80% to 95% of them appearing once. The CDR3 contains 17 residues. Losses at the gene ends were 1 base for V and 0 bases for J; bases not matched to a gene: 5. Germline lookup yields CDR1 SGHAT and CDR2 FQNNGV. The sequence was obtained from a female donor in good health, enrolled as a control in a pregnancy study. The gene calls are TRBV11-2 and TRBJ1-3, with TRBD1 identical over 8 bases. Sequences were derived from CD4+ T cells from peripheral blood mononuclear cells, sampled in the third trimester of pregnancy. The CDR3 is CASSLVGDRISGNTIYF. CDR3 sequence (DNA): TGTGCCAGCAGCTTAGTAGGGGACAGGATCTCTGGAAACACCATATATTTT. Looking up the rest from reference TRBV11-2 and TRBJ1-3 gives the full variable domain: EAGVAQSPRYKIIEKRQSVAFWCNPISGHATLYWYQQILGQGPKLLIQFQNNGVVDDSQLPKDRFSAERLKGVDSTLKIQPAKLEDSAVYLCASSLVGDRISGNTIYFGEGSWLTVV.